These 27 T cell receptor beta chains share one sample of origin, sequenced in a study of beta chain features in type 1 diabetes. Expressed TCRB transcripts were sequenced after all isolated RNA was converted to cDNA. Clones were read by immunoSEQ multiplex PCR, and TCRdb kept only the in-frame ones, dropping some. The sample lists about 900,000 clones, roughly 17% occurring once. Sequences were obtained from naive CD4+ T cells from blood. Receptor source: a woman aged 18-30 years in good health.

The chain is built from TRBV4-1 and TRBJ2-1; 7 nucleotides agree with TRBD1. Germline V gene sequence: CDR1 MGHRA, CDR2 YSYEKL. Trimming at V came to 4 bases and at J to 3 bases, leaving 15 bases not matched to a gene. The CDR3 is made up of 18 amino acids. CDR3 in DNA: TGCGCCAGCAGCCGGGAAAAGGGGGCCCCGGTGGGCTACAATGAGCAGTTCTTC. As protein: CASSREKGAPVGYNEQFF.

The chain couples TRBV18 to TRBJ2-1, with unresolved D. The CDR3 has 15 residues. Germline V gives CDR1 KGHSH, CDR2 LQKENI. Trimming shortened V by 4 bases and J by 1 base, and 11 bases separated the two germline ends. The CDR3: CASSQNGRSYNEQFF. Here the CDR3 DNA reads TGTGCCAGCTCACAAAACGGACGGTCCTACAATGAGCAGTTCTTC.

The rearrangement links TRBV5-4 to TRBJ2-7, with 9 bases identical to TRBD2. This CDR3 has 15 amino acids. CDR1 SGHNT and CDR2 YYREEE come from the germline V gene (reference sequence). With 0 bases clipped from V and 2 bases from J, the junction kept 3 bases outside the gene matches. This chain's CDR3 is CASSLGSGSAYEQYF. The CDR3 bases are TGTGCCAGCAGCTTGGGTAGCGGGAGCGCCTACGAGCAGTACTTC.

J is TRBJ2-7 and V is TRBV6-5; 9 bases agree with TRBD1. V was pared by 5 bases and J by 2 bases, with 7 bases of the junction left unmatched. The germline V gene has CDR1 MNHEY and CDR2 SVGAGI. CDR3 length equals 15 residues. The CDR3 nucleotides read TGTGCCAGCAGTCGATTCGGGACAGGGCCCTACGAGCAGTACTTC. It specifies CASSRFGTGPYEQYF.

This clone was seen a handful of times. The chain combines TRBV2 with TRBJ1-1; D unresolved. Trimming shortened V by 8 bases and J by 0 bases, and 10 bases separated the two germline ends. The CDR3 contains 13 residues. Germline CDR1 SNHLY, CDR2 FYNNEI. The CDR3 loop is CASCRTMNTEAFF. For the CDR3, the DNA is TGTGCCAGCTGTCGGACCATGAACACTGAAGCTTTCTTT.

The rearrangement links TRBV9 to TRBJ2-5; TRBD1 aligns across 8 bases. V lost 3 bases to trimming and J lost 2 bases; unmatched junction nucleotides: 6. CDR1 is SGDLS and CDR2 is YYNGEE in the germline V gene. The CDR3 is made up of 15 amino acids. CDR3 in DNA: TGTGCCAGCAGCGGTGGGACAGGCAAACAAGAGACCCAGTACTTC. Its translation is CASSGGTGKQETQYF.

This clone was detected only a few times. The rearrangement links TRBV18 to TRBJ2-7; D is perhaps TRBD1 (6 bases). Germline lookup yields CDR1 KGHSH and CDR2 LQKENI. CDR3 length: 16 amino acids. The V gene lost 3 bases and the J gene lost 2 bases, with 17 bases spanning the gap. In DNA form, the CDR3 reads TGTGCCAGCTCACCCATAACAGGGTCCATGCCCTACGAGCAGTACTTC. Translated, it gives CASSPITGSMPYEQYF.

The chain combines TRBV6-5 with TRBJ1-2; D call uncertain. V shed 2 bases and J shed 3 bases, with 13 bases lying between them. The CDR3 extends over 15 amino acids. Looked up from germline, CDR1 is MNHEY and CDR2 is SVGAGI. CDR3 protein: CASSYSLGQDYGYTF. In DNA form, the CDR3 reads TGTGCCAGCAGTTACAGTCTAGGGCAGGACTATGGCTACACCTTC.

The V and J genes are TRBV5-1 and TRBJ1-2; D remains unclear. The germline CDR1 and CDR2 sequences are SGHRS and YFSETQ. CDR3 length equals 16 residues. Trimming took off 3 bases at V and 5 bases at J, with 20 bases between the two ends. In nucleotides, the CDR3 is TGCGCCAGCAGCTGGGGTTCAAGGTCGGAACATTATGGCTACACCTTC. Its translation is CASSWGSRSEHYGYTF. Using reference TRBV5-1 and TRBJ1-2 for the parts outside the CDR3, the full variable domain is KAGVTQTPRYLIKTRGQQVTLSCSPISGHRSVSWYQQTPGQGLQFLFEYFSETQRNKGNFPGRFSGRQFSNSRSEMNVSTLELGDSALYLCASSWGSRSEHYGYTFGSGTRLTVV.

This clone was observed a few times. The gene calls are TRBV18 and TRBJ1-3, with D possibly being TRBD1 (5 bases). CDR3 length equals 12 residues. Deletions cut 6 bases from V and 9 bases from J, with 12 bases between. The germline V gene encodes CDR1 KGHSH and CDR2 LQKENI. CDR3 in amino acids: CASSPRGATIYF. The CDR3 region has the DNA TGTGCCAGCTCTCCCCGGGGCGCCACCATATATTTT.

The rearrangement uses TRBV29-1 and TRBJ2-5, with 7 bases lining up with TRBD2. The J call may be incorrect, as the DNA end agrees better with TRBJ2-7. The germline V gene has CDR1 SQVTM and CDR2 ANQGSEA. This CDR3 comprises 13 residues. The DNA of the CDR3 is TGCAGCGTTGAACGGGCGCGGGGGAACGAGCAGTACTTC. Translating it yields CSVERARGNEQYF.

This clone has at least ten counts. The chain uses TRBV7-9 and TRBJ2-1; D is perhaps TRBD1 or TRBD2 (5 bases each). V lost 7 bases to trimming and J lost 9 bases, with 16 bases between them. CDR1 SEHNR and CDR2 FQNEAQ come from the germline V gene (reference sequence). This CDR3 contains 13 residues. CDR3 loop: CASKSGGWREQFF. Written as DNA, the CDR3 is TGTGCCAGCAAGAGTGGGGGATGGCGTGAGCAGTTCTTC.

The chain joins TRBV18 to TRBJ1-4; no firm D call. Looked up from germline, CDR1 is KGHSH and CDR2 is LQKENI. The CDR3 totals 14 residues. The germline V and J ends were trimmed by 3 bases and 0 bases, with 5 bases remaining between them. The CDR3 nucleotides read TGTGCCAGCTCACCCAGCACAACTAATGAAAAACTGTTTTTT. It encodes CASSPSTTNEKLFF.

The V and J genes are TRBV11-3 and TRBJ2-6; no definite D call. V lost 2 bases and J 0 bases, leaving 8 bases between the germline ends. The CDR3 loop spans 16 amino acids. The germline V gene encodes CDR1 SGHNT and CDR2 YENEEA. CDR3 coding DNA: TGTGCCAGCAGCTTAATCGCCCTCTCTGGGGCCAACGTCCTGACTTTC. It translates to CASSLIALSGANVLTF. Complete variable domain (other parts from reference TRBV11-3 and TRBJ2-6): EAGVVQSPRYKIIEKKQPVAFWCNPISGHNTLYWYLQNLGQGPELLIRYENEEAVDDSQLPKDRFSAERLKGVDSTLKIQPAELGDSAVYLCASSLIALSGANVLTFGAGSRLTVL.

The genes are TRBV19 and TRBJ1-5; unclear D gene. The CDR3 extends over 14 amino acids. Germline CDR1 is LNHDA and CDR2 is SQIVND (reference sequence). Trimming stripped 6 bases from V and 2 bases from J, with 11 bases between. CDR3 in amino acids: CASREWYGNQPQHF. CDR3 coding DNA: TGTGCCAGTAGGGAATGGTATGGCAATCAGCCCCAGCATTTT.

This clone has just a few counts. The rearrangement joins TRBV7-9 to TRBJ1-3; tentative D call: TRBD1 (5 bases). V lost 2 bases and J lost 1, with 12 bases in between. Germline loops: CDR1 SEHNR, CDR2 FQNEAQ (reference sequence). The CDR3 length is 16 residues. CDR3: CASSLTGVRSGNTIYF. The CDR3 DNA sequence: TGTGCCAGCAGCTTAACAGGAGTACGGTCTGGAAACACCATATATTTT.

This clone was picked up a small number of times. This sequence joins TRBV29-1 and TRBJ2-1, with D uncertain. From germline, CDR1 is SQVTM and CDR2 ANQGSEA. This CDR3 is built from 12 residues. V was trimmed by 0 bases and J by 8 bases, leaving 8 bases between them. The CDR3 sequence is CSVEDWLDEQFF. The DNA for the CDR3 is TGCAGCGTTGAAGATTGGTTGGATGAGCAGTTCTTC.

This clone came up a few times. This chain uses TRBV6-5 with TRBJ1-2; a possible D gene is TRBD1 (5 bases). The V gene's germline CDR1 is MNHEY and CDR2 SVGAGI. V was pared by 5 bases and J by 6 bases, with 16 bases between. The CDR3 length is 14 residues. The CDR3 region is CASSAGRIKNGYTF. The CDR3 DNA follows: TGTGCCAGCAGTGCAGGGAGAATAAAAAATGGCTACACCTTC.

As for this clone: In the same sample, other DNA sequences code for this CDR3. This chain joins TRBV7-3 and TRBJ2-3; possible D gene TRBD2, 5 bases. Trimming removed 4 bases at V and 0 bases at J, with 11 bases between. CDR3 length: 15 amino acids. Germline loops: CDR1 SGHTA, CDR2 FQGTGA. The CDR3 loop reads CASSSGLTSTDTQYF. CDR3 sequence (DNA): TGTGCCAGCAGCTCCGGACTGACTAGCACAGATACGCAGTATTTT.

The gene calls are TRBV9 and TRBJ2-2; the match to TRBD1 covers 7 bases. Trimming cost V 3 bases and J 0 bases; bases outside gene matches: 5. Looked up from germline, CDR1 is SGDLS and CDR2 is YYNGEE. This CDR3 spans 16 amino acids. The CDR3 protein is CASSGGGSPNTGELFF. CDR3 coding DNA: TGTGCCAGCAGCGGAGGGGGCAGCCCGAACACCGGGGAGCTGTTTTTT.

This clone appeared a few times. The V and J genes are TRBV19 and TRBJ1-5; possible D gene TRBD1, 6 bases. The germline V gene has CDR1 LNHDA and CDR2 SQIVND (reference sequence). The CDR3 consists of 12 residues. V was pared by 11 bases and J by 2 bases, with 10 bases between. CDR3 amino acids: CAGGQGNQPQHF. CDR3 bases: TGTGCCGGGGGGCAGGGCAATCAGCCCCAGCATTTT. Using reference TRBV19 and TRBJ1-5 for the parts outside the CDR3, the full variable domain is DGGITQSPKYLFRKEGQNVTLSCEQNLNHDAMYWYRQDPGQGLRLIYYSQIVNDFQKGDIAEGYSVSREKKESFPLTVTSAQKNPTAFYLCAGGQGNQPQHFGDGTRLSIL.

Regarding this clone: The sample holds other DNA sequences that translate to the same CDR3. The chain couples TRBV7-9 to TRBJ1-2; D possibly corresponds to TRBD1 (6 bases). Trimming removed 1 base at V and 2 bases at J, with 8 bases between. This CDR3 has 14 amino acids. Germline V lookup: CDR1 SEHNR, CDR2 FQNEAQ (reference sequence). This chain's CDR3 is CASSLGRGNYGYTF. As DNA, the CDR3 is TGTGCCAGCAGCTTAGGCAGGGGCAACTATGGCTACACCTTC.

CDR3: CASTTDASYEQYF. The DNA for the CDR3 is TGTGCCAGCACAACGGACGCCTCCTACGAGCAGTACTTC. The chain has TRBV28 and TRBJ2-7; D call uncertain. Germline CDR1 reads MDHEN; CDR2 reads SYDVKM. Trimming cost V 7 bases and J 0 bases, with 10 bases left between them. The CDR3 is made up of 13 amino acids.

The J gene is TRBJ2-7, the V gene TRBV6-1; D gene uncertain. CDR3 length: 12 amino acids. The V gene's germline CDR1 is MNHNS and CDR2 SASEGT. The V end was cut by 2 bases, the J end by 4 bases, with 6 bases between. CDR3 sequence (DNA): TGTGCCAGCAGTGAACAAGTATACGAGCAGTACTTC. Protein product: CASSEQVYEQYF.

This clone was found a few times. The chain couples TRBV4-3 to TRBJ1-3; D gene ambiguous. The germline CDR1 and CDR2 sequences are LGHNA and YSLEER. This CDR3 spans 15 amino acids. Trimming stripped 3 bases from V and 4 bases from J, with 13 bases between. CDR3 bases: TGCGCCAGCAGCCATGAGGGCGCCGGAGGAAACACCATATATTTT. Translation gives CASSHEGAGGNTIYF.

This sequence joins TRBV18 and TRBJ2-7, with unresolved D. Germline CDR1 reads KGHSH; CDR2 reads LQKENI. The ends were cut back, 0 bases at V and 5 bases at J, with 2 bases in the middle. The CDR3 spans 11 residues. The CDR3: CASSPPHEQYF. CDR3 nucleotide sequence: TGTGCCAGCTCACCACCCCACGAGCAGTACTTC. Combining the CDR3 with reference TRBV18 and TRBJ2-7 gives the whole variable domain NAGVMQNPRHLVRRRGQEARLRCSPMKGHSHVYWYRQLPEEGLKFMVYLQKENIIDESGMPKERFSAEFPKEGPSILRIQQVVRGDSAAYFCASSPPHEQYFGPGTRLTVT.

The rearrangement links TRBV11-2 to TRBJ2-3; 8 bases are a match to TRBD2. Germline V CDR1 and CDR2: SGHAT, FQNNGV. Germline trimming cut 5 bases from V and 3 bases from J; bases unmatched to any gene: 4. This CDR3 contains 14 residues. As DNA, the CDR3 is TGTGCCAGCAGCCACGGGACTAGAACAGATACGCAGTATTTT. Its translation is CASSHGTRTDTQYF.